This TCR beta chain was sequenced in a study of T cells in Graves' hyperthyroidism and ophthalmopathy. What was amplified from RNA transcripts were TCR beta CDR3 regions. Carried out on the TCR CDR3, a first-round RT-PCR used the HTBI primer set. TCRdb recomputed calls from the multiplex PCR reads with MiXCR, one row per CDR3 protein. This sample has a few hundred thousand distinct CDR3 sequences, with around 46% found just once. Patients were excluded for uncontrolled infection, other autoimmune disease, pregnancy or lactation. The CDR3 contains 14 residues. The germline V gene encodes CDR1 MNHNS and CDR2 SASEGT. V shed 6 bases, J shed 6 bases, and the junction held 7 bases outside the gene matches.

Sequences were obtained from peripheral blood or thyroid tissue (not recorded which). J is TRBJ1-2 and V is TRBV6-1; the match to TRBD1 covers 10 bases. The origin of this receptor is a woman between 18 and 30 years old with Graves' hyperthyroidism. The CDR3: CASRTGTGVHGYTF. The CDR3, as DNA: TGTGCCAGCAGAACCGGGACAGGGGTACATGGCTACACCTTC.